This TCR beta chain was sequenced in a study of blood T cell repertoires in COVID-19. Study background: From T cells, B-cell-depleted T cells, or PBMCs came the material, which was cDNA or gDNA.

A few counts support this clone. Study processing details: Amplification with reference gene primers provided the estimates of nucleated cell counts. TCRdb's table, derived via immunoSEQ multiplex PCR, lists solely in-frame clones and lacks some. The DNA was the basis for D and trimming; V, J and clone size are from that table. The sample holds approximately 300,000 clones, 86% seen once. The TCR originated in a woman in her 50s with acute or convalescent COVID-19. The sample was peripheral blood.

CDR3 sequence: CASSLARGDKGYGYTF. The CDR3, as DNA: TGTGCCAGCAGCTTAGCCCGAGGAGATAAAGGCTATGGCTACACCTTC. The rearrangement uses TRBV27 and TRBJ1-2; no definite D call. The V and J ends lost 6 bases and 4 bases respectively, with 21 bases between them. The CDR3 sequence is 16 residues long. The germline V gene encodes CDR1 MNHEY and CDR2 SMNVEV (reference sequence).